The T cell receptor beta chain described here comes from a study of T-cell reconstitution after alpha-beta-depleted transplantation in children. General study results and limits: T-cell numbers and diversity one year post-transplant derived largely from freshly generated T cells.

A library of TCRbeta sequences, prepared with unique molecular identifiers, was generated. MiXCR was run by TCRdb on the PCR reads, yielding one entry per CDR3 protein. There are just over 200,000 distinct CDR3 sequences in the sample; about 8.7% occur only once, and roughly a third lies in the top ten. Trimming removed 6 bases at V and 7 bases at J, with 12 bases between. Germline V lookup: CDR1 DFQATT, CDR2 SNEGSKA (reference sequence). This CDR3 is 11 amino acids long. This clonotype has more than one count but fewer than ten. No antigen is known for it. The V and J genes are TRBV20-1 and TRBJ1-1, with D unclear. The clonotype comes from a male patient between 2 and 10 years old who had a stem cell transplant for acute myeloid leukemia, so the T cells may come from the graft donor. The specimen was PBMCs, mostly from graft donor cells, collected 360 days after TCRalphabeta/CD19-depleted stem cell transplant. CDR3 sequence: CSAPMLGEAFF. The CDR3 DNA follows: TGCAGTGCCCCCATGCTGGGTGAAGCTTTCTTT.